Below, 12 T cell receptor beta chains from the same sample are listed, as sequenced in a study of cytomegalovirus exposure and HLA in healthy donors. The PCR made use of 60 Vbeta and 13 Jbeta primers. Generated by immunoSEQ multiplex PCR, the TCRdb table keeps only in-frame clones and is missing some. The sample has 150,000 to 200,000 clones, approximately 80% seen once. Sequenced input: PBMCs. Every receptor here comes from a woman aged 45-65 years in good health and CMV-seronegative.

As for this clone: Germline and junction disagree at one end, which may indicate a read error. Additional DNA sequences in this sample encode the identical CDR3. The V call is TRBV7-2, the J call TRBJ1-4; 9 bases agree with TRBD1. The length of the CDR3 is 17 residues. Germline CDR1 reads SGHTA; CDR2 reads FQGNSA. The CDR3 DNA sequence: TGCGCCAGCAGCTTAGCCTTTCCCGGGACAGGGAATGAAAAACTGTTTTTT. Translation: CASSLAFPGTGNEKLFF.

CDR3 in DNA: TGTGCCAGCAGTTACTCGATTGCAGGACAGGAAAAACTGTTTTTT. It yields the protein CASSYSIAGQEKLFF. The chain employs TRBV6-5 and TRBJ1-4; possible D gene TRBD1, 6 bases. With 0 bases removed from V and 8 bases from J, the gap between germline ends came to 13 bases. Germline V gene sequence: CDR1 MNHEY, CDR2 SVGAGI. CDR3 length: 15 residues.

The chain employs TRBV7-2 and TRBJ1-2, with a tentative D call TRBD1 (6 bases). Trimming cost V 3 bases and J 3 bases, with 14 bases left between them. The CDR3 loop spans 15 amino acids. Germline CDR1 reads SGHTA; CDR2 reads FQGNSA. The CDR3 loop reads CASSLTGHGDYGYTF. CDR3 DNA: TGTGCCAGCAGCTTGACAGGACATGGGGACTATGGCTACACCTTC. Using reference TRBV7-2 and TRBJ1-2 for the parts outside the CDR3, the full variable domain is GAGVSQSPSNKVTEKGKDVELRCDPISGHTALYWYRQSLGQGLEFLIYFQGNSAPDKSGLPSDRFSAERTGGSVSTLTIQRTQQEDSAVYLCASSLTGHGDYGYTFGSGTRLTVV.

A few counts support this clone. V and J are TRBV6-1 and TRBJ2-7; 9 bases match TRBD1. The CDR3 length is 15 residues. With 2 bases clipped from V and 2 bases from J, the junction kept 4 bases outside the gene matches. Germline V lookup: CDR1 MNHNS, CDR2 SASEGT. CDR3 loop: CASSEPGQGTYEQYF. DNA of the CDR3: TGTGCCAGCAGTGAACCGGGACAGGGAACCTACGAGCAGTACTTC.

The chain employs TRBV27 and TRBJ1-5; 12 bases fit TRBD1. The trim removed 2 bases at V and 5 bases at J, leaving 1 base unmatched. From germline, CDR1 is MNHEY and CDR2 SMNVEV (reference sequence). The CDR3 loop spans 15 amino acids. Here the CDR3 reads CASSLGTGGDQPQHF. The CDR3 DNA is TGTGCCAGCAGTTTAGGGACAGGGGGCGATCAGCCCCAGCATTTT.

The CDR3 DNA reads TGTGCCAGCAGCTCGCGGAGCTCCTACGAGCAGTACTTC. Translated: CASSSRSSYEQYF. J is TRBJ2-7 and V is TRBV9; no clear D. This CDR3 is built from 13 residues. Germline-derived CDR1 and CDR2 are SGDLS and YYNGEE. V lost 4 bases and J lost 0, with 8 bases in between.

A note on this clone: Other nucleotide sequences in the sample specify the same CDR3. The CDR3 protein is CASSLGQGAYEQYF. DNA of the CDR3: TGTGCCAGCAGCCTGGGACAGGGGGCATACGAGCAGTACTTC. This chain connects TRBV11-1 to TRBJ2-7, with 12 bases matching TRBD1. Per germline, CDR1 SGHAT and CDR2 FQDESV (reference sequence). J lost 4 bases, V lost 5 bases, and 3 bases had no gene match. The CDR3 contains 14 residues.

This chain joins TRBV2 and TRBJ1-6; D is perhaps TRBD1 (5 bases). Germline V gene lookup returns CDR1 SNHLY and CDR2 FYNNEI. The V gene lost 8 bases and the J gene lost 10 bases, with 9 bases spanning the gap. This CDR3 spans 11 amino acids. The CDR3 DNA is TGTGCCAGCCAGGGTACGTCACCCCTCCACTTT. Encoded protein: CASQGTSPLHF.

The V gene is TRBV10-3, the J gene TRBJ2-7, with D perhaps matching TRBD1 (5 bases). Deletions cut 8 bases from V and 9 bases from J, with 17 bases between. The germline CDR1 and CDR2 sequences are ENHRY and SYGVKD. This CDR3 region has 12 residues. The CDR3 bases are TGTGCCATCGGCTCGGACACAACCCCGCAGTACTTC. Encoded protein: CAIGSDTTPQYF.

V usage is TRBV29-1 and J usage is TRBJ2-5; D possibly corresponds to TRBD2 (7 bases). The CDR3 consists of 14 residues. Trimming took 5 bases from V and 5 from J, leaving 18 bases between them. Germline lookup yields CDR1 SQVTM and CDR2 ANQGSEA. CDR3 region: CSVPPPGGRETQYF. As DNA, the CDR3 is TGCAGCGTTCCTCCCCCCGGGGGGCGCGAGACCCAGTACTTC.

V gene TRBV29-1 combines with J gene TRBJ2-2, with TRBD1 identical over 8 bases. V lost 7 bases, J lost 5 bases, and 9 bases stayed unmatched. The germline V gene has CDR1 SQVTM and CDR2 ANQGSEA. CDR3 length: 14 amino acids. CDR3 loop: CSGGGRGRTGELFF. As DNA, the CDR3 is TGCAGCGGGGGTGGCAGGGGGCGAACCGGGGAGCTGTTTTTT.

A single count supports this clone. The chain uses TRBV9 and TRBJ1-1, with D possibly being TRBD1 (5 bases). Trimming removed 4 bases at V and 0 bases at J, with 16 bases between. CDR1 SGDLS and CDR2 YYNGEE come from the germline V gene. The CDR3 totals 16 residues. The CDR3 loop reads CASSLEVGGMNTEAFF. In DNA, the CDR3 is TGTGCCAGCAGCCTGGAGGTGGGGGGGATGAACACTGAAGCTTTCTTT.